These 13 T cell receptor beta chains came from one sample sequenced in a study of early T cells in non-severe SARS-CoV-2 infection (dated by TCRdb to the early 2020s). Receptor amplification or capture employed 5' RACE. The data were produced on a NextSeq 500. The public reads were reanalyzed by TCRdb: fastp trimming at Q25, MiXCR alignment, in-frame beta chains only. Entries that share a CDR3 protein sequence are merged under the most common genes and DNA. Counted in this sample were tens of thousands of distinct CDR3 sequences; about 10% of them appeared once. The ten largest clonotypes hold around 13% of the sample. The starting material was whole blood, obtained at baseline. All receptors come from an adult who was a healthcare worker with PCR-confirmed SARS-CoV-2 infection or an uninfected control (not recorded which).

The chain uses TRBV5-6 and TRBJ1-1, with 7 bases fitting TRBD1. Unmatched junction bases numbered 6, after V lost 0 bases and J lost 1 base. The CDR3 spans 16 residues. Per the germline V gene, CDR1 is SGHDT and CDR2 is YYEEEE. CDR3 amino acids: CASSLVQGPWNTEAFF. The CDR3 DNA is TGTGCCAGCAGCTTGGTACAGGGGCCCTGGAACACTGAAGCTTTCTTT.

This clonotype showed up many times. The rearrangement joins TRBV28 to TRBJ2-2, with D hard to call. CDR3 length: 13 residues. The germline V gene has CDR1 MDHEN and CDR2 SYDVKM. V lost 1 base and J 7 bases, leaving 7 bases between the germline ends. The CDR3 nucleotides read TGTGCCAGCAGTTTATCGGCAGGCGGGGAGCTGTTTTTT. Translation gives CASSLSAGGELFF.

This clonotype has only a few counts. This chain connects TRBV2 to TRBJ1-6; maybe TRBD1 (6 bases). Trimming removed 6 bases at V and 4 bases at J, with 10 bases between. Germline CDR1 is SNHLY and CDR2 is FYNNEI. This CDR3 is 14 amino acids long. Here the CDR3 DNA reads TGTGCCAGCAGGGACAGCTCTTATAATTCACCCCTCCACTTT. The encoded protein is CASRDSSYNSPLHF.

This clonotype has a handful of counts. This chain connects TRBV3-1 to TRBJ2-7; a weak D match, TRBD1 (6 bases). The germline V and J ends were trimmed by 1 base and 3 bases, with 10 bases remaining between them. The germline gives CDR1 LGHDT, CDR2 YNNKEL (reference sequence). The CDR3 runs 14 residues. The CDR3 loop is CASSQGAGDYEQYF. The DNA of the CDR3 is TGTGCCAGCAGCCAAGGAGCAGGGGACTACGAGCAGTACTTC.

The chain uses TRBV20-1 and TRBJ2-7; tentatively, D is TRBD1 (5 bases). There are 15 residues in the CDR3. Germline V lookup: CDR1 DFQATT, CDR2 SNEGSKA (reference sequence). Trimming took 6 bases from V and 0 from J, leaving 18 bases between them. For the CDR3, the DNA is TGCAGTGCCCACCCGACAGCGAGAAGCTCCTACGAGCAGTACTTC. Amino acid sequence: CSAHPTARSSYEQYF.

This clonotype was counted a few times. J is TRBJ2-1 and V is TRBV2; TRBD1 or TRBD2 may be the D gene (5 bases each). The CDR3 contains 13 residues. Germline values: CDR1 SNHLY, CDR2 FYNNEI. Trimming took 8 bases from V and 0 from J, leaving 8 bases between them. CDR3 in DNA: TGTGCCAGCGTTGGGGGCTCCTACAATGAGCAGTTCTTC. Translated, it gives CASVGGSYNEQFF. The full variable domain, its missing parts supplied by reference TRBV2 and TRBJ2-1, is EPEVTQTPSHQVTQMGQEVILRCVPISNHLYFYWYRQILGQKVEFLVSFYNNEISEKSEIFDDQFSVERPDGSNFTLKIRSTKLEDSAMYFCASVGGSYNEQFFGPGTRLTVL.

This clonotype was observed many times. DNA for the CDR3: TGCGCCAGCAGCATCGGGACTAGCGGGGGGAATGAGCAGTTCTTC. Translating gives CASSIGTSGGNEQFF. This chain uses TRBV5-1 with TRBJ2-1; 15 bases are a match to TRBD2. The V gene end was trimmed by 4 bases and the J gene end by 7 bases; junction bases not matched to a gene: 3. This CDR3 is built from 15 residues. The germline CDR1 and CDR2 sequences are SGHRS and YFSETQ.

The chain has TRBV6-2 or TRBV6-3 and TRBJ2-7; TRBD1 agrees at 7 bases. In germline, CDR1 is MNHEY, CDR2 SVGEGT. This CDR3 contains 13 residues. The trim removed 8 bases at V and 4 bases at J, leaving 8 bases unmatched. Here the CDR3 reads CASGQEVKYEQYF. As DNA, the CDR3 is TGTGCCAGCGGACAGGAGGTAAAGTACGAGCAGTACTTC.

This clonotype was seen many times. The V gene is TRBV6-5, the J gene TRBJ1-4, with D perhaps matching TRBD1 (6 bases). The germline gives CDR1 MNHEY, CDR2 SVGAGI. The V end lost 6 bases, the J end lost 5 bases, and 28 bases lay between the germline ends. The CDR3 is 19 amino acids. The CDR3 is CASSLTLRDSRGGNEKLFF. CDR3 coding DNA: TGTGCCAGCAGCTTAACACTCCGGGACTCCCGAGGGGGGAATGAAAAACTGTTTTTT.

The J gene is TRBJ1-2, the V gene TRBV28; a weak D match, TRBD1 (6 bases). The CDR3 is 14 amino acids. V was shortened by 5 bases and J by 3 bases, with 13 bases between the two germline ends. Germline loops: CDR1 MDHEN, CDR2 SYDVKM. The CDR3 reads CASSESRGDYGYTF. The CDR3 coding sequence is TGTGCCAGCAGTGAATCCAGGGGCGACTATGGCTACACCTTC.

This chain links TRBV6-6 with TRBJ2-2; D is perhaps TRBD2 (6 bases). The CDR3 sequence is 15 residues long. The V end was cut by 2 bases, the J end by 5 bases, with 12 bases between. CDR1 is MNHNY, CDR2 SVGAGI, per germline (reference sequence). CDR3 sequence reads: CASSYAGTGTGELFF. CDR3 sequence (DNA): TGTGCCAGCAGTTACGCCGGGACTGGGACCGGGGAGCTGTTTTTT.

A few counts support this clonotype. J is TRBJ2-2 and V is TRBV24-1; tentative D call: TRBD2 (5 bases). V was pared by 1 base and J by 4 bases, with 12 bases between. Germline CDR1 KGHDR, CDR2 SFDVKD. CDR3 length equals 16 residues. The CDR3: CATSDFRKEGTGELFF. The CDR3 DNA reads TGTGCCACCAGTGATTTCAGGAAAGAGGGCACCGGGGAGCTGTTTTTT.

Many counts were recorded for this clonotype. This chain joins TRBV6-4 and TRBJ2-1; tentative D call: TRBD2 (7 bases). Germline V gene lookup returns CDR1 MRHNA and CDR2 SNTAGT. The CDR3 runs to 16 residues. Trimming pared 2 bases from V and 8 bases from J, leaving 19 bases between. CDR3 sequence: CASSDKGGGQWDEQFF. The CDR3 DNA reads TGTGCCAGCAGTGACAAAGGGGGGGGCCAGTGGGATGAGCAGTTCTTC.